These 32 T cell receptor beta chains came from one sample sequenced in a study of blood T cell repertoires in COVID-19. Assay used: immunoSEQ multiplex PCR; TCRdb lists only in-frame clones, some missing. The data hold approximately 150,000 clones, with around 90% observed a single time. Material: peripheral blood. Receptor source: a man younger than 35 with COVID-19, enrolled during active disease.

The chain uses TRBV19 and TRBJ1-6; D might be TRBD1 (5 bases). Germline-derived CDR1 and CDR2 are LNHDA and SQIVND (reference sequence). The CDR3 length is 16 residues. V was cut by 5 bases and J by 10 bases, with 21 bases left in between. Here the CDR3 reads CASSPRWTRAVSPLHF. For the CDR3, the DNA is TGTGCCAGTAGTCCTCGATGGACCAGGGCAGTATCACCCCTCCACTTT.

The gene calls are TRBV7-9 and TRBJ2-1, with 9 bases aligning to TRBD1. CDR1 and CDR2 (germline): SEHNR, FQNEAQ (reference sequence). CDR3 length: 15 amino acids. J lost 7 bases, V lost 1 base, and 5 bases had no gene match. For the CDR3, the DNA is TGTGCCAGCAGCTTAGTAACAGGGGGCACGAATGAGCAGTTCTTC. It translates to CASSLVTGGTNEQFF.

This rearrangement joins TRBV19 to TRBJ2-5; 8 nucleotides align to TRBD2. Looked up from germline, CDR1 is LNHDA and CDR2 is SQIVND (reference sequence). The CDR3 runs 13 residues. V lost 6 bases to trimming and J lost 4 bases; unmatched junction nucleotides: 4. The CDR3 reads CASRGLVSETQYF. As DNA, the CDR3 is TGTGCCAGTAGGGGACTAGTCTCAGAGACCCAGTACTTC.

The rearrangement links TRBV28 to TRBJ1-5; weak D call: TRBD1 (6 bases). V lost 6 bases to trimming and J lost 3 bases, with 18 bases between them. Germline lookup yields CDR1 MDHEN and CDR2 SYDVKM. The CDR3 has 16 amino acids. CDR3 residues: CASRRYRGANNQPQHF. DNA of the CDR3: TGTGCCAGCAGGCGCTACCGGGGGGCAAACAATCAGCCCCAGCATTTT.

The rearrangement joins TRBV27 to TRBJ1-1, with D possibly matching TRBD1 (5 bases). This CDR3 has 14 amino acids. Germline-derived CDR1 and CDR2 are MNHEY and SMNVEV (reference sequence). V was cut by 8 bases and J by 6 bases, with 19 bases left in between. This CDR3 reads CASASGGGYAEAFF. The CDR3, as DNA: TGTGCCAGCGCGAGCGGGGGTGGTTACGCTGAAGCTTTCTTT.

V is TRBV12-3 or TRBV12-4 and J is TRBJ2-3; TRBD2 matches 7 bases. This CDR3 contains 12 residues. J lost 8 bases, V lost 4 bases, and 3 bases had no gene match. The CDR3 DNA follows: TGTGCCAGCAGTTCTACTAGCGTTACGCAGTATTTT. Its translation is CASSSTSVTQYF.

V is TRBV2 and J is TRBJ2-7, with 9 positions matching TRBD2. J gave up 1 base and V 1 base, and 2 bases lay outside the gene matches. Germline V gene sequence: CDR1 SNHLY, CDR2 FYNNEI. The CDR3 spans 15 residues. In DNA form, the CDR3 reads TGTGCCAGCAGTGAAGGCCTAGCGGGGTCCTACGAGCAGTACTTC. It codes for CASSEGLAGSYEQYF. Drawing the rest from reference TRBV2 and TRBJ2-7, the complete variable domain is EPEVTQTPSHQVTQMGQEVILRCVPISNHLYFYWYRQILGQKVEFLVSFYNNEISEKSEIFDDQFSVERPDGSNFTLKIRSTKLEDSAMYFCASSEGLAGSYEQYFGPGTRLTVT.

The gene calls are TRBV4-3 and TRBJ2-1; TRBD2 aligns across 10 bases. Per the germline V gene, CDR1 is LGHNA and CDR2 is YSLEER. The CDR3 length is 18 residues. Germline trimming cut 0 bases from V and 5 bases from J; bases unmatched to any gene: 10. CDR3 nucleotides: TGCGCCAGCAGCCAAGATCTTGACGGACTAGCGGAGAACAATGAGCAGTTCTTC. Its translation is CASSQDLDGLAENNEQFF.

The CDR3 spells CSVGPGGVGTDTQYF. CDR3 in DNA: TGCAGCGTTGGACCAGGGGGTGTTGGCACAGATACGCAGTATTTT. The V call is TRBV29-1, the J call TRBJ2-3; 7 positions match TRBD1. This CDR3 region has 15 residues. Per germline, CDR1 SQVTM and CDR2 ANQGSEA. The J segment lost 1 base and the V segment lost 4 bases, leaving 8 bases of the junction unmatched.

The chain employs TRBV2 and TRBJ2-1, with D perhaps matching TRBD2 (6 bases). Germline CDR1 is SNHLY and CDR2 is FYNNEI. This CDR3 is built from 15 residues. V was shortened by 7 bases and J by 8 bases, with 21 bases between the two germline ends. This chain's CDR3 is CASISLGGVGYEQFF. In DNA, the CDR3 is TGTGCCAGCATCTCACTGGGCGGGGTTGGGTATGAGCAGTTCTTC.

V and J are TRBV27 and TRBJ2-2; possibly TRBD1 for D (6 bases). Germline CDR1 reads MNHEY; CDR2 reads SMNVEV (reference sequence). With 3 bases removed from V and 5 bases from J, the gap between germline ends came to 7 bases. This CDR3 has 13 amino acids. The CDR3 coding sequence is TGTGCCAGCAGTTTCAGGGGTACCGGGGAGCTGTTTTTT. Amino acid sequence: CASSFRGTGELFF.

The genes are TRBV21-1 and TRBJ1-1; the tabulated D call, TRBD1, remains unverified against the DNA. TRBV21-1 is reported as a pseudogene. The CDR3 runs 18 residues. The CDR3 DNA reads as TGTGCCAGCAGCAAAGAGGGGACAGGGGAAACCAGGGAGAATGAAGCTTTCTTT. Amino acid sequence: CASSKEGTGETRENEAFF.

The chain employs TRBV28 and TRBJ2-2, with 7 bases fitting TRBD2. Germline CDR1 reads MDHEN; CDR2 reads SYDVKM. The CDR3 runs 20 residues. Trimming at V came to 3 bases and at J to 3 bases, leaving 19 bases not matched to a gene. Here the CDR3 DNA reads TGTGCCAGCAGTTTTCTCCAATCCGCGGGCGGGAGAGTGGACACCGGGGAGCTGTTTTTT. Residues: CASSFLQSAGGRVDTGELFF. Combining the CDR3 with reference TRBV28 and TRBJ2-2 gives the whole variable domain DVKVTQSSRYLVKRTGEKVFLECVQDMDHENMFWYRQDPGLGLRLIYFSYDVKMKEKGDIPEGYSVSREKKERFSLILESASTNQTSMYLCASSFLQSAGGRVDTGELFFGEGSRLTVL.

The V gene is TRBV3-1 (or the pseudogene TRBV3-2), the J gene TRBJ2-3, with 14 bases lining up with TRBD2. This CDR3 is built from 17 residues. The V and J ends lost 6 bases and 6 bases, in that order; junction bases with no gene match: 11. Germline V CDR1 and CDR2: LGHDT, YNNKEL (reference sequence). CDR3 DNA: TGTGCCAGCAGTCCAGCGGGACTAGCGGGAGAGGTGGATACGCAGTATTTT. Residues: CASSPAGLAGEVDTQYF.

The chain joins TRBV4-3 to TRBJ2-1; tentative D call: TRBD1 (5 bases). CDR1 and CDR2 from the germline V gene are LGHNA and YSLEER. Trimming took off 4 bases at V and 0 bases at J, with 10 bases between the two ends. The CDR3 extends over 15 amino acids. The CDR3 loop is CASSPDSSSYNEQFF. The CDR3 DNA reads TGCGCCAGCAGCCCCGACAGTTCCTCCTACAATGAGCAGTTCTTC.

The chain's CDR3 is CASSLQGANTGELFF. As DNA, the CDR3 is TGTGCCAGCAGCCTACAGGGGGCGAACACCGGGGAGCTGTTTTTT. The chain joins TRBV7-2 to TRBJ2-2; 8 bases fit TRBD1. This CDR3 spans 15 amino acids. V trimming: 5 bases; J trimming: 0 bases; junction bases outside the gene matches: 2. Per germline, CDR1 SGHTA and CDR2 FQGNSA.

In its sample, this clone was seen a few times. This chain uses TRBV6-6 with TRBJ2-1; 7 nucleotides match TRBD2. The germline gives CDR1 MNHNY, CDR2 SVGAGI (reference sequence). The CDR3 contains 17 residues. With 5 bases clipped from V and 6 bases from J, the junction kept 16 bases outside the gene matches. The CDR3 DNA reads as TGTGCCAGCAGTCTTACGCCGGGAGTAGGGAGGGGCAATGAGCAGTTCTTC. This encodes CASSLTPGVGRGNEQFF.

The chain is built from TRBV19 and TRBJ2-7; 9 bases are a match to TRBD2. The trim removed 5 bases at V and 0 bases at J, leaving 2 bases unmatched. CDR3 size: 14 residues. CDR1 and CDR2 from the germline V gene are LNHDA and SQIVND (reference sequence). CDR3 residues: CASSLAGSSYEQYF. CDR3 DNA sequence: TGTGCCAGTAGTCTAGCGGGAAGCTCCTACGAGCAGTACTTC.

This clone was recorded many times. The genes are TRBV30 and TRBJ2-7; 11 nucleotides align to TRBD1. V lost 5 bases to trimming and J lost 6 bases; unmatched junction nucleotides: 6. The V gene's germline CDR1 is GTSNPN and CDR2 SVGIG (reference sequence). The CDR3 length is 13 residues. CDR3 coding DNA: TGTGCCTGGTCTTCCGGGACAGGGGGCGAGCAGTACTTC. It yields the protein CAWSSGTGGEQYF.

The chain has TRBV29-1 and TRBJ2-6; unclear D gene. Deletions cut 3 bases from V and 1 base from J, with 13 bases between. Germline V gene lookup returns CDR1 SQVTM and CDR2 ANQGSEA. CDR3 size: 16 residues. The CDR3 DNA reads TGCAGCGTTGATGACATCGGTCCGTCTGGGGCCAACGTCCTGACTTTC. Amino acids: CSVDDIGPSGANVLTF.

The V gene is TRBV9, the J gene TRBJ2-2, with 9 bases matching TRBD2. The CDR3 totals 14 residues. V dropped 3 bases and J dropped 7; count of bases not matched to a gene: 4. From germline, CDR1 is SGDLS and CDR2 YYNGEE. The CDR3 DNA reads TGTGCCAGCAGCGGCCGGACTAGCGTCGGGGAGCTGTTTTTT. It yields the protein CASSGRTSVGELFF.

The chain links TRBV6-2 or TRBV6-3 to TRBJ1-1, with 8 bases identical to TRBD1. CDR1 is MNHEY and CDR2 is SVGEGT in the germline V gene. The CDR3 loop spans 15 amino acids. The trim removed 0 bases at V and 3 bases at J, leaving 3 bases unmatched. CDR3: CASSYSDRVDTEAFF. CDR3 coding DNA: TGTGCCAGCAGTTACTCGGACAGGGTGGACACTGAAGCTTTCTTT.

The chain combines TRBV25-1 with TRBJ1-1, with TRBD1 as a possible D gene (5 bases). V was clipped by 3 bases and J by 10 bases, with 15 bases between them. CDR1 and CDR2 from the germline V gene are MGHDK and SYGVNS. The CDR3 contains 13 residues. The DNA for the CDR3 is TGTGCCAGCAGTGACTATGGACATGTATCAGCTTTCTTT. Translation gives CASSDYGHVSAFF. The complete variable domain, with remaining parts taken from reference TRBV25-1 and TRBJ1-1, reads EADIYQTPRYLVIGTGKKITLECSQTMGHDKMYWYQQDPGMELHLIHYSYGVNSTEKGDLSSESTVSRIRTEHFPLTLESARPSHTSQYLCASSDYGHVSAFFGQGTRLTVV.

The CDR3 region is CASSPQYRNTGELFF. CDR3 nucleotides: TGTGCCAGCAGTCCACAATACAGGAACACCGGGGAGCTGTTTTTT. The rearrangement links TRBV28 to TRBJ2-2; D is unclear. CDR1 and CDR2 from the germline V gene are MDHEN and SYDVKM. V was shortened by 5 bases and J by 1 base, with 11 bases between the two germline ends. The CDR3 is 15 amino acids. Full variable domain (outside the CDR3, taken from reference TRBV28 and TRBJ2-2): DVKVTQSSRYLVKRTGEKVFLECVQDMDHENMFWYRQDPGLGLRLIYFSYDVKMKEKGDIPEGYSVSREKKERFSLILESASTNQTSMYLCASSPQYRNTGELFFGEGSRLTVL.

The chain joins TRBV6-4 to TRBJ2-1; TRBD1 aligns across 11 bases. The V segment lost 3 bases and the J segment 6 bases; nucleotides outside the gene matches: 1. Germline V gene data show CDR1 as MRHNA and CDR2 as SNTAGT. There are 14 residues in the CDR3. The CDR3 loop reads CASSDGTGGNEQFF. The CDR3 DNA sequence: TGTGCCAGCAGTGATGGGACAGGGGGCAATGAGCAGTTCTTC.

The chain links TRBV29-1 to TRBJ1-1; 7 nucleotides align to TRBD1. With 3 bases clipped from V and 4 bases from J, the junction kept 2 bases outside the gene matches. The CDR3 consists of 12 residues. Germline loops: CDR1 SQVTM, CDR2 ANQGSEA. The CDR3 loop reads CSVESGGTEAFF. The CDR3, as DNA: TGCAGCGTTGAGTCAGGGGGCACTGAAGCTTTCTTT.

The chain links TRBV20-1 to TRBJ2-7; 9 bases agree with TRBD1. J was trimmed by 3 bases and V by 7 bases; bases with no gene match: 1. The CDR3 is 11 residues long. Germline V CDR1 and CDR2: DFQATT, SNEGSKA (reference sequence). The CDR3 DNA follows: TGCAGTGGACAGGGGGACTACGAGCAGTACTTC. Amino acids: CSGQGDYEQYF.

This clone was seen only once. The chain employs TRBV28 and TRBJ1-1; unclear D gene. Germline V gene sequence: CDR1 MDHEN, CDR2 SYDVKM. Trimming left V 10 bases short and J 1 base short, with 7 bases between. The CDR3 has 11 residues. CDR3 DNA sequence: TGTGCCACCACAGAGAACACTGAAGCTTTCTTT. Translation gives CATTENTEAFF.

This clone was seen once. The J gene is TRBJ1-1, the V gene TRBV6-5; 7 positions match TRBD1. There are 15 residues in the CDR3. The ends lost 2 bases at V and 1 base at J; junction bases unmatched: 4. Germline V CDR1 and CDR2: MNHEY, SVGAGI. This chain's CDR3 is CASSYIRTGNTEAFF. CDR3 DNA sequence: TGTGCCAGCAGTTACATTAGGACAGGGAACACTGAAGCTTTCTTT.

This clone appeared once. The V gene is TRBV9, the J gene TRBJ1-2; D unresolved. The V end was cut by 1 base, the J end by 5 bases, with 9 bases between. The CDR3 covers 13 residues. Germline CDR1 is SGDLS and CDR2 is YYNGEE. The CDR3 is CASSVRRLYGYTF. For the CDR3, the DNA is TGTGCCAGCAGCGTAAGGAGGCTGTATGGCTACACCTTC.

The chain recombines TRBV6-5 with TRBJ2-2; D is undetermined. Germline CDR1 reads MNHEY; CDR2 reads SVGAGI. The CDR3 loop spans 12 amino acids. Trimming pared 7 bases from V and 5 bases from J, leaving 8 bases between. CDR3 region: CASTLETGELFF. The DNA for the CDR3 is TGTGCCAGCACCCTAGAAACCGGGGAGCTGTTTTTT.

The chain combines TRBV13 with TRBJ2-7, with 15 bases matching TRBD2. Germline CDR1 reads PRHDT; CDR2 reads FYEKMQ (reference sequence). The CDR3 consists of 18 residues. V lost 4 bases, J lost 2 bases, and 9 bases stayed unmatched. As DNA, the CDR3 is TGTGCCAGCAGCTCCGGACTAGCGGGAGGGCCCCAGCCCTACGAGCAGTACTTC. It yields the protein CASSSGLAGGPQPYEQYF.